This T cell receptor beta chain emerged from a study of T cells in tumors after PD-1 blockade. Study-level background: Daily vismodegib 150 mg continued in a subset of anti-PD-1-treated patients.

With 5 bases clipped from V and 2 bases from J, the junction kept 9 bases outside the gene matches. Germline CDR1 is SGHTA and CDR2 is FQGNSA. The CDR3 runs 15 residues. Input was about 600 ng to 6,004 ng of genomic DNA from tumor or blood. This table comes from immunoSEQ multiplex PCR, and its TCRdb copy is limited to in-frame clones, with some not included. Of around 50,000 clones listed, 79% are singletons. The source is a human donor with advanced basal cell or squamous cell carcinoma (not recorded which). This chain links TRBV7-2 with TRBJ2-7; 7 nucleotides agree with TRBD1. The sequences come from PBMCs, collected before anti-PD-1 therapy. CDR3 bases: TGTGCCAGCAGCCTAGGGGGCGGCACAACCTACGAGCAGTACTTC. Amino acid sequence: CASSLGGGTTYEQYF. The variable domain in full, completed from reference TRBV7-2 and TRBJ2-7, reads GAGVSQSPSNKVTEKGKDVELRCDPISGHTALYWYRQSLGQGLEFLIYFQGNSAPDKSGLPSDRFSAERTGGSVSTLTIQRTQQEDSAVYLCASSLGGGTTYEQYFGPGTRLTVT.